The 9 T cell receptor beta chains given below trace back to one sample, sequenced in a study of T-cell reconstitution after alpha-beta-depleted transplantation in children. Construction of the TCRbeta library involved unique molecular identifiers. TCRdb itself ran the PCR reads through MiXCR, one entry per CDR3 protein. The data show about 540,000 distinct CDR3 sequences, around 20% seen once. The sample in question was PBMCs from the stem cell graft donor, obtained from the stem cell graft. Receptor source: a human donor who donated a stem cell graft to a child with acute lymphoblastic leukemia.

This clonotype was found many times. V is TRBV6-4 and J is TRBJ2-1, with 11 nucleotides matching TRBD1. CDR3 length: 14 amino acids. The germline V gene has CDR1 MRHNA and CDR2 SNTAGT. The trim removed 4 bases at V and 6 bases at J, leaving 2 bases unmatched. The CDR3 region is CASSGGTGGNEQFF. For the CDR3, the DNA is TGTGCCAGCAGTGGAGGGACAGGGGGCAATGAGCAGTTCTTC.

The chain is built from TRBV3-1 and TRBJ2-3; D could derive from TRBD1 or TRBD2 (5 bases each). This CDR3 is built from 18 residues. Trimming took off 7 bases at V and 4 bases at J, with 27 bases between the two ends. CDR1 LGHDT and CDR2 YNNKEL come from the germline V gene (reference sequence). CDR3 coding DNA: TGTGCCAGCACCACCCTTATCCCCTCGGGACGCTACTCAGATACGCAGTATTTT. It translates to CASTTLIPSGRYSDTQYF.

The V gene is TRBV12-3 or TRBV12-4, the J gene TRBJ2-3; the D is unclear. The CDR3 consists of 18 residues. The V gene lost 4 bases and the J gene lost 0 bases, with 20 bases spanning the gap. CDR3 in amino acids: CASSWMPVRKPSTDTQYF. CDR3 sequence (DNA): TGTGCCAGCAGTTGGATGCCGGTACGAAAACCTAGCACAGATACGCAGTATTTT.

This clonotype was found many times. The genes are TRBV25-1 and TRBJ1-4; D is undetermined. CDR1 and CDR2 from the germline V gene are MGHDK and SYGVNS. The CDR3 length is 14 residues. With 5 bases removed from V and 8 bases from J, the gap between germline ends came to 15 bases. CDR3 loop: CASSPRLTDEKLFF. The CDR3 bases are TGTGCCAGCAGTCCACGTCTGACGGACGAAAAACTGTTTTTT.

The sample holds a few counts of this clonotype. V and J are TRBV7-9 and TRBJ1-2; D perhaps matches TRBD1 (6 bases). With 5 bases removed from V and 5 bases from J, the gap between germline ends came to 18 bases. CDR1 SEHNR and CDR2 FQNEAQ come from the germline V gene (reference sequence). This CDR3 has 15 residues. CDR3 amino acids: CASSAQGGVGYGYTF. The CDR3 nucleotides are TGTGCCAGCAGCGCACAGGGTGGTGTCGGATATGGCTACACCTTC.

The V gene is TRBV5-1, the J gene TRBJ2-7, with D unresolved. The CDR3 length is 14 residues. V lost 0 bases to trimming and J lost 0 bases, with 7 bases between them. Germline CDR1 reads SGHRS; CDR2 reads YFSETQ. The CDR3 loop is CASSLGIGSYEQYF. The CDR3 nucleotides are TGCGCCAGCAGCTTGGGAATAGGCTCCTACGAGCAGTACTTC.

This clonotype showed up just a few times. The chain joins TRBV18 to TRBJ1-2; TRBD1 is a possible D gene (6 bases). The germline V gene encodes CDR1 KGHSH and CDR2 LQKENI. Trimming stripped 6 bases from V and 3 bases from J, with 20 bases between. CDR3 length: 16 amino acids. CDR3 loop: CASSLQRTDFHYGYTF. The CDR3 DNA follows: TGTGCCAGCTCCCTACAGAGGACAGACTTTCACTATGGCTACACCTTC. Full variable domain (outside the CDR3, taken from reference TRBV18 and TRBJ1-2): NAGVMQNPRHLVRRRGQEARLRCSPMKGHSHVYWYRQLPEEGLKFMVYLQKENIIDESGMPKERFSAEFPKEGPSILRIQQVVRGDSAAYFCASSLQRTDFHYGYTFGSGTRLTVV.

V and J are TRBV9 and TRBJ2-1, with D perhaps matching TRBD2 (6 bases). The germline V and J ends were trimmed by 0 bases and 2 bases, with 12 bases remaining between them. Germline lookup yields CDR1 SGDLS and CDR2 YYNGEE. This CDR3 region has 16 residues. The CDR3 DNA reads TGTGCCAGCAGCGTAGTCGGTGGCGGGACCTACAATGAGCAGTTCTTC. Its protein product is CASSVVGGGTYNEQFF.

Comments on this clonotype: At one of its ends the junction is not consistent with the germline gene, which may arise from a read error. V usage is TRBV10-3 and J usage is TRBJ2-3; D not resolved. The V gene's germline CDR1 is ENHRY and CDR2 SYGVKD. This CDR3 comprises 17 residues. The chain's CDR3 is CASSESRVALGTDTQYF. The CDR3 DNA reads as TGTGCCAGCAGTGAGTCTCGGGTGGCCCTTGGCACAGATACGCAGTATTTT.